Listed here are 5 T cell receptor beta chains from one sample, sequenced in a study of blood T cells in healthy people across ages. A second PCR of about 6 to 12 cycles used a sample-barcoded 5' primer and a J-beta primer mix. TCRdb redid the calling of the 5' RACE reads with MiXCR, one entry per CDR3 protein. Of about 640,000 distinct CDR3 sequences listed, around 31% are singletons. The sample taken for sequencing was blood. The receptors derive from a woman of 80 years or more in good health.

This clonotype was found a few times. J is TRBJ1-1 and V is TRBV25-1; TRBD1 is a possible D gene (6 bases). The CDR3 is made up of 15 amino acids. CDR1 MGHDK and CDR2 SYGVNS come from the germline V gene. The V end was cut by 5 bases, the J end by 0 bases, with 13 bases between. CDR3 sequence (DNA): TGTGCCAGCAGTAGAACAGGGTGGGTGAACACTGAAGCTTTCTTT. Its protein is CASSRTGWVNTEAFF.

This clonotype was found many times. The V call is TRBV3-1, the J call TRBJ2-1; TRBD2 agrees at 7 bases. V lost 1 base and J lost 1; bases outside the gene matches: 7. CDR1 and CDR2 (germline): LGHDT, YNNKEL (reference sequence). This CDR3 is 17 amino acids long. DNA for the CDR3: TGTGCCAGCAGCCAAGGTCAGCGGGGCCTGTCCTACAATGAGCAGTTCTTC. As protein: CASSQGQRGLSYNEQFF.

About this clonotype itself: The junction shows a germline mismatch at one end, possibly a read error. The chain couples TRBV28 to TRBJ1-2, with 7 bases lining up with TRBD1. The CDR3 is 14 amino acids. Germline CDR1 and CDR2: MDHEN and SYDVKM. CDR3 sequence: CACSPRQGAYGYTF. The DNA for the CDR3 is TGTGCCTGCAGTCCAAGACAGGGTGCCTATGGCTACACCTTC.

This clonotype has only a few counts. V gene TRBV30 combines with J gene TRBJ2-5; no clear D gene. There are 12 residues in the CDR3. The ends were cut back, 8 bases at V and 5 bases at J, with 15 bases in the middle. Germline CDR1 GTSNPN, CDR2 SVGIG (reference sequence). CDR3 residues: CATTLVRETQYF. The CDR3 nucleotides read TGTGCCACGACGCTAGTCCGGGAGACCCAGTACTTC.

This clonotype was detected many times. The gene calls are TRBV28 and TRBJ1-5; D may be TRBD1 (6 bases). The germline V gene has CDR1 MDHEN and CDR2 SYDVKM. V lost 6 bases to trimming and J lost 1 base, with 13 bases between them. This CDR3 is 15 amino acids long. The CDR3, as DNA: TGTGCCAGCAGATTTGCTGGACAGAGCAATCAGCCCCAGCATTTT. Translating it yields CASRFAGQSNQPQHF.